This record looks at one T cell receptor beta chain sequence and its context. Germline assignment: CDR1 MNHNS and CDR2 SASEGT. The V gene end was trimmed by 4 bases and the J gene end by 3 bases; junction bases not matched to a gene: 4. The CDR3 is 14 amino acids. The method was immunoSEQ multiplex PCR; TCRdb's version includes in-frame clones alone and lacks a portion of them. The sample records about 75,000 clones, around 97% being singletons. The data derive from a study of technical replicates of blood from several donors. The rearrangement joins TRBV6-1 to TRBJ1-2; the match to TRBD1 covers 8 bases. This receptor was obtained from a human donor in good health. Material for sequencing was T cells isolated from PBMCs. CDR3 nucleotides: TGTGCCAGCAGTGCAGGGGGCGTCTACTATGGCTACACCTTC. Protein product: CASSAGGVYYGYTF.